The clone carrying this T cell receptor beta chain was seen only once. Germline CDR1 and CDR2: SGHRS and YFSETQ. V shed 3 bases and J 3 bases; nucleotides not matched to a gene: 10. The CDR3 sequence is 17 residues long. This specimen comes from a study of blood T cell repertoires in COVID-19. Across the whole study: Donors in the United States, Italy and Spain gave samples during acute or convalescent COVID-19.

This study enrolled people aged about 18 to 95 from roughly 22 US geographic areas. For recovered donors of Cohort 3, there were two negative PCRs, clearance, or symptom resolution. Generated by immunoSEQ multiplex PCR, the TCRdb table keeps only in-frame clones and is missing some. Of roughly 400,000 clones in the sample, 80% to 90% were seen once. What was sequenced was PBMCs or T cells enriched from blood (not recorded which). The sequence came from a man in his thirties or forties who had recovered from COVID-19. This chain joins TRBV5-1 and TRBJ1-4; 8 bases fit TRBD1. The CDR3 here is CASSYDPSTGANEKLFF. The CDR3 DNA is TGCGCCAGCAGCTACGACCCATCGACAGGGGCTAATGAAAAACTGTTTTTT.